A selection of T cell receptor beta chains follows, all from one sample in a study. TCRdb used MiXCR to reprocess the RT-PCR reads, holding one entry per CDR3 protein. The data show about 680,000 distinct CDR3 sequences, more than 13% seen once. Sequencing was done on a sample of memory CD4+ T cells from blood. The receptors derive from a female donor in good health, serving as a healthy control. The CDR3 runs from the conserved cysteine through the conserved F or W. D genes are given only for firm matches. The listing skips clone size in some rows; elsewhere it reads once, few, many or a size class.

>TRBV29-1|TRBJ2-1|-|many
CSVRRDSEQFF
TGCAGCGTTAGGAGGGATAGCGAGCAGTTCTTC
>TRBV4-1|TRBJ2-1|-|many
CASSQDGTFPEQFF
TGCGCCAGCAGCCAAGATGGGACTTTTCCTGAGCAGTTCTTC
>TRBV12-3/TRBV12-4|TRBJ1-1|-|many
CASSLKPGQEAFF
TGTGCCAGCAGTTTGAAGCCCGGACAGGAAGCTTTCTTT
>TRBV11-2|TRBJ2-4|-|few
CASSLDLAGNIQYF
TGTGCCAGCAGCTTAGATCTGGCGGGGAACATTCAGTACTTC
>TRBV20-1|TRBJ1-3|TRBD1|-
CSARSIRYRGGGNTIYF
TGCAGTGCTAGATCTATTCGTTACAGGGGTGGTGGAAACACCATATATTTT
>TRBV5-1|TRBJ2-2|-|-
CASSPGSTNTGELFF
TGCGCCAGCAGCCCCGGTTCGACTAACACCGGGGAGCTGTTTTTT
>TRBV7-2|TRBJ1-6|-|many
CASSLGGQRSPLHF
TGTGCCAGCAGCTTAGGCGGGCAGCGCTCACCCCTCCACTTT
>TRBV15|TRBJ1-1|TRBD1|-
CATTWDRGTTEAFF
TGTGCCACCACCTGGGACAGGGGGACCACTGAAGCTTTCTTT
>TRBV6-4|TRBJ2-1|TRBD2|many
CASSREGSINEQFF
TGTGCCAGCAGTAGGGAGGGATCCATAAATGAGCAGTTCTTC
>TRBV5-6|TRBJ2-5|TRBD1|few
CASSLGWAGGGETQYF
TGTGCCAGCAGCTTGGGTTGGGCAGGGGGCGGGGAGACCCAGTACTTC
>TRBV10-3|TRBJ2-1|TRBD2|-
CAISDLSGRAGKGNEQFF
TGTGCCATCAGTGACCTTAGCGGGAGGGCAGGGAAAGGGAATGAGCAGTTCTTC